The clone carrying this T cell receptor beta chain occurred many times. TCRdb recomputed calls from the 5' RACE reads with MiXCR, one row per CDR3 protein. The sample has about 360,000 distinct CDR3 sequences, roughly 6.2% seen once. The sample is drawn from a study of T cells after yellow fever vaccination. CDR1 SGHAT and CDR2 FQNNGV come from the germline V gene. The V gene end was trimmed by 2 bases and the J gene end by 2 bases; junction bases not matched to a gene: 8. The CDR3 has 19 amino acids. V gene TRBV11-2 combines with J gene TRBJ2-1; 14 bases are a match to TRBD2. The specimen was PBMCs, collected 5 days after the yellow fever booster vaccination. The origin of this receptor is a man under 40 who received the YFV17D yellow fever vaccine. DNA of the CDR3: TGTGCCAGCAGCTTAAGAGGGACTAGCGGGAGTGCGGCCTACAATGAGCAGTTCTTC. This encodes CASSLRGTSGSAAYNEQFF.